Below, 28 T cell receptor beta chains from the same sample are listed, as sequenced in a study of control samples from healthy donors and cancer patients. Profiled with immunoSEQ multiplex PCR; TCRdb holds only in-frame clones, not every one. The data contain about 65,000 clones, about nine tenths of them singletons. The specimen sequenced was PBMCs. These TCRs come from a woman between 45 and 65 years old with colorectal cancer.

V is TRBV7-8 and J is TRBJ2-5, with 9 bases aligning to TRBD2. CDR3 length: 17 amino acids. Germline V CDR1 and CDR2: SGHVS, FQNEAQ. The V gene end was trimmed by 3 bases and the J gene end by 2 bases; junction bases not matched to a gene: 10. In DNA form, the CDR3 reads TGTGCCAGCAGCTTCCTGGGACTAGCAAGGTCTCAAGAGACCCAGTACTTC. This gives the protein CASSFLGLARSQETQYF. The full variable domain, rest sourced from reference TRBV7-8 and TRBJ2-5, is GAGVSQSPRYKVAKRGQDVALRCDPISGHVSLFWYQQALGQGPEFLTYFQNEAQLDKSGLPSDRFFAERPEGSVSTLKIQRTQQEDSAVYLCASSFLGLARSQETQYFGPGTRLLVL.

The J gene is TRBJ1-1, the V gene TRBV11-2, with D hard to call. The germline V gene encodes CDR1 SGHAT and CDR2 FQNNGV. The CDR3 totals 15 residues. V was pared by 2 bases and J by 1 base, with 11 bases between. The CDR3 nucleotides are TGTGCCAGCAGCTTACTGAGGCGAGCGAACACTGAAGCTTTCTTT. Protein sequence: CASSLLRRANTEAFF.

The chain links TRBV20-1 to TRBJ2-1; TRBD2 matches 10 bases. CDR1 is DFQATT, CDR2 SNEGSKA, per germline (reference sequence). J lost 7 bases, V lost 3 bases, and 6 bases had no gene match. This CDR3 has 14 amino acids. CDR3 bases: TGCAGTGCTAGTCAGCGGGGGGGAACTAATGAGCAGTTCTTC. Protein product: CSASQRGGTNEQFF.

The rearrangement uses TRBV18 and TRBJ1-1, with unresolved D. With 2 bases removed from V and 3 bases from J, the gap between germline ends came to 7 bases. Germline V gives CDR1 KGHSH, CDR2 LQKENI. The CDR3 runs 13 residues. Written as DNA, the CDR3 is TGTGCCAGCTCACCAGCGGGTGACACTGAAGCTTTCTTT. This sequence encodes CASSPAGDTEAFF.

The genes are TRBV15 and TRBJ1-1; TRBD1 matches at 7 bases. The CDR3 loop spans 12 amino acids. The germline gives CDR1 LNHNV, CDR2 YYDKDF (reference sequence). With V trimmed by 3 bases and J by 11 bases, 6 bases remained unmatched. The CDR3 sequence: CATSRVRGLAFF. The DNA of the CDR3 is TGTGCCACCAGCAGGGTTAGGGGGCTGGCTTTCTTT.

The CDR3 loop is CASSLGGLAGREQYF. The DNA of the CDR3 is TGCGCCAGCAGCTTGGGAGGGCTAGCGGGAAGGGAGCAGTACTTC. V is TRBV5-1 and J is TRBJ2-7; 9 positions agree with TRBD2. CDR1 SGHRS and CDR2 YFSETQ come from the germline V gene. Unmatched junction bases numbered 8, after V lost 0 bases and J lost 7 bases. The CDR3 runs to 15 residues. The full variable domain, in which reference TRBV5-1 and TRBJ2-7 provide the parts outside the CDR3, is KAGVTQTPRYLIKTRGQQVTLSCSPISGHRSVSWYQQTPGQGLQFLFEYFSETQRNKGNFPGRFSGRQFSNSRSEMNVSTLELGDSALYLCASSLGGLAGREQYFGPGTRLTVT.

This rearrangement joins TRBV5-6 to TRBJ2-7; possible D gene TRBD1, 6 bases. Looked up from germline, CDR1 is SGHDT and CDR2 is YYEEEE. The V end was cut by 5 bases, the J end by 3 bases, with 9 bases between. This CDR3 comprises 12 residues. Here the CDR3 reads CASSQGSYEQYF. For the CDR3, the DNA is TGTGCCAGCAGTCAGGGGAGCTACGAGCAGTACTTC.

In regard to this clone: A much bigger clone sits one base away, suggesting this may be a read error. Other nucleotide sequences from this sample produce the same CDR3. This sequence joins TRBV5-8 and TRBJ1-3; 7 bases agree with TRBD1. V was clipped by 5 bases and J by 2 bases; unmatched bases: 7. There are 15 residues in the CDR3. Germline loops: CDR1 SGHTS, CDR2 YDEGEE. The CDR3 region is CASRSDRVPGNTIYF. Written as DNA, the CDR3 is TGTGCCAGCAGATCCGACAGGGTCCCTGGAAACACCATATATTTT. Full variable domain (remainder filled in from reference TRBV5-8 and TRBJ1-3): EAGVTQSPTHLIKTRGQQATLRCSPISGHTSVYWYQQALGLGLQFLLWYDEGEERNRGNFPPRFSGRQFPNYSSELNVNALELEDSALYLCASRSDRVPGNTIYFGEGSWLTVV.

This clone appeared once. V is TRBV6-5 and J is TRBJ2-4; no reliable D call. V was cut by 0 bases and J by 0 bases, with 0 bases left in between. Germline V gene sequence: CDR1 MNHEY, CDR2 SVGAGI. This CDR3 comprises 13 residues. The CDR3 loop is CASSYSAKNIQYF. The DNA for the CDR3 is TGTGCCAGCAGTTACTCAGCCAAAAACATTCAGTACTTC.

V usage is TRBV7-9 and J usage is TRBJ2-1, with D possibly being TRBD1 or TRBD2 (5 bases each). This CDR3 is built from 13 residues. V lost 8 bases, J lost 4 bases, and 12 bases lay in between. Germline V gives CDR1 SEHNR, CDR2 FQNEAQ (reference sequence). CDR3 residues: CASGASNYNEQFF. CDR3 DNA: TGTGCCAGCGGGGCTAGCAATTACAATGAGCAGTTCTTC. The full variable domain, its missing parts supplied by reference TRBV7-9 and TRBJ2-1, is DTGVSQNPRHKITKRGQNVTFRCDPISEHNRLYWYRQTLGQGPEFLTYFQNEAQLEKSRLLSDRFSAERPKGSFSTLEIQRTEQGDSAMYLCASGASNYNEQFFGPGTRLTVL.

The V and J genes are TRBV2 and TRBJ1-2; tentative D call: TRBD1 (5 bases). There are 11 residues in the CDR3. Germline loops: CDR1 SNHLY, CDR2 FYNNEI. Trimming took 6 bases from V and 7 from J, leaving 9 bases between them. CDR3 sequence reads: CASRTAGGYTF. Written as DNA, the CDR3 is TGTGCCAGCAGGACAGCGGGTGGCTACACCTTC.

V is TRBV30 and J is TRBJ1-3; possible D gene TRBD1, 6 bases. Germline CDR1 reads GTSNPN; CDR2 reads SVGIG (reference sequence). V lost 2 bases and J lost 0, with 11 bases in between. This CDR3 region has 15 residues. CDR3 loop: CAWSPGGYSGNTIYF. CDR3 sequence (DNA): TGTGCCTGGAGTCCGGGGGGCTACTCTGGAAACACCATATATTTT.

The CDR3 DNA reads TGTGCCAGCCATGGACAGGGGCCGTCCGAGCAGTACTTC. Residues: CASHGQGPSEQYF. The chain combines TRBV19 with TRBJ2-7, with 9 bases fitting TRBD1. Per the germline V gene, CDR1 is LNHDA and CDR2 is SQIVND (reference sequence). V dropped 9 bases and J dropped 6; count of bases not matched to a gene: 9. This CDR3 has 13 amino acids.

The chain employs TRBV18 and TRBJ2-2, with no clear D. Germline V gives CDR1 KGHSH, CDR2 LQKENI. There are 12 residues in the CDR3. The V end was cut by 2 bases, the J end by 7 bases, with 5 bases between. The CDR3 DNA sequence: TGTGCCAGCTCACCAGAGGTCGGGGAGCTGTTTTTT. Amino acids: CASSPEVGELFF.

The rearrangement joins TRBV19 to TRBJ2-6, with D possibly TRBD1 on 6 matching bases. CDR1 and CDR2 (germline): LNHDA, SQIVND (reference sequence). The CDR3 contains 15 residues. The V gene lost 6 bases and the J gene lost 2 bases, with 11 bases spanning the gap. DNA of the CDR3: TGTGCCAGTAGCCTACAGGGAACTGGGGCCAACGTCCTGACTTTC. This sequence encodes CASSLQGTGANVLTF.

This sequence joins TRBV4-2 and TRBJ2-5; D unclear. Trimming cost V 0 bases and J 2 bases, with 10 bases left between them. Germline V gives CDR1 LGHNA, CDR2 YNFKEQ. CDR3 size: 15 residues. This chain's CDR3 is CASSQDLAKQETQYF. CDR3 DNA sequence: TGTGCCAGCAGCCAAGATCTCGCGAAGCAAGAGACCCAGTACTTC.

The chain combines TRBV7-2 with TRBJ1-3; D might be TRBD1 (5 bases). Trimming cost V 5 bases and J 0 bases, with 17 bases left between them. Germline CDR1 SGHTA, CDR2 FQGNSA. The CDR3 length is 17 residues. The DNA of the CDR3 is TGTGCCAGCAGCAGCCCAGAACAGGTGGCCTCTGGAAACACCATATATTTT. Translated: CASSSPEQVASGNTIYF.

J is TRBJ2-3 and V is TRBV7-9; 9 nucleotides agree with TRBD2. The V gene end was trimmed by 2 bases and the J gene end by 2 bases; junction bases not matched to a gene: 2. Germline loops: CDR1 SEHNR, CDR2 FQNEAQ (reference sequence). There are 15 residues in the CDR3. The CDR3 here is CASSLRLAVTDTQYF. CDR3 DNA: TGTGCCAGCAGCTTAAGACTAGCGGTCACAGATACGCAGTATTTT.

The table lists this clone with a count of one. The J gene is TRBJ2-3, the V gene TRBV5-6; 10 positions match TRBD2. V lost 1 base to trimming and J lost 2 bases; unmatched junction nucleotides: 13. This CDR3 region has 19 residues. Germline CDR1 and CDR2: SGHDT and YYEEEE. The CDR3 reads CASSLRFSWTSGYTDTQYF. DNA of the CDR3: TGTGCCAGCAGCTTGCGTTTCAGTTGGACTAGCGGATACACAGATACGCAGTATTTT.

This chain links TRBV11-2 with TRBJ1-2; D is unresolved. The CDR3 loop spans 15 amino acids. Per the germline V gene, CDR1 is SGHAT and CDR2 is FQNNGV. Between the trimmed V and J ends, which lost 5 bases and 4 bases, there was a span of 17 bases. CDR3 region: CASSRTRGSGYGYTF. The CDR3 DNA follows: TGTGCCAGCAGCCGTACTCGCGGGTCTGGCTATGGCTACACCTTC.

V is TRBV24-1 and J is TRBJ2-1, with 10 bases aligning to TRBD2. After removal of 9 bases from V and 8 bases from J, the junction contained 9 bases not matched to a gene. The CDR3 contains 14 residues. From germline, CDR1 is KGHDR and CDR2 SFDVKD. DNA of the CDR3: TGTGCCACCGAAGCGGGAGGGCGTCATGATGAGCAGTTCTTC. Translated: CATEAGGRHDEQFF.

V gene TRBV6-2 or TRBV6-3 combines with J gene TRBJ2-1; maybe TRBD1 (6 bases). The length of the CDR3 is 13 residues. V was shortened by 6 bases and J by 5 bases, with 11 bases between the two germline ends. Germline V gives CDR1 MNHEY, CDR2 SVGEGT. CDR3 in DNA: TGTGCCAGCAGATACCAGGGGAACAATGAGCAGTTCTTC. Translation gives CASRYQGNNEQFF.

As regards this clone: This specimen includes other DNA sequences encoding the same CDR3. The chain is built from TRBV19 and TRBJ1-3; no firm D call. V lost 3 bases to trimming and J lost 0 bases, with 3 bases between them. The CDR3 runs to 13 residues. From germline, CDR1 is LNHDA and CDR2 SQIVND (reference sequence). CDR3 loop: CASSIGSGNTIYF. The CDR3 bases are TGTGCCAGTAGTATTGGCTCTGGAAACACCATATATTTT.

The chain's CDR3 is CASSYASGVRSPLHF. CDR3 DNA: TGTGCCAGCAGCTATGCCAGTGGTGTACGGTCACCCCTCCACTTT. This chain connects TRBV11-1 to TRBJ1-6; D ambiguous. Germline V lookup: CDR1 SGHAT, CDR2 FQDESV (reference sequence). Trimming pared 4 bases from V and 10 bases from J, leaving 17 bases between. This CDR3 has 15 residues.

V and J are TRBV4-1 and TRBJ1-2; D may be TRBD1 (6 bases). Germline values: CDR1 MGHRA, CDR2 YSYEKL. Trimming left V 1 base short and J 2 bases short, with 8 bases between. There are 14 residues in the CDR3. CDR3 bases: TGCGCCAGCAGCCAAGGGGGGCTGAACTATGGCTACACCTTC. Translated: CASSQGGLNYGYTF.

The chain joins TRBV5-1 to TRBJ1-6; 10 bases map to TRBD1. Germline lookup yields CDR1 SGHRS and CDR2 YFSETQ. With 3 bases clipped from V and 8 bases from J, the junction kept 5 bases outside the gene matches. This CDR3 has 15 residues. CDR3 sequence (DNA): TGCGCCAGCAGCTCGACGACAGGGGGCGATTCACCCCTCCACTTT. It is translated as CASSSTTGGDSPLHF.

The chain carries TRBV3-1 (or the pseudogene TRBV3-2) and TRBJ1-4; no clear D. The CDR3 is made up of 12 amino acids. Trimming took off 5 bases at V and 5 bases at J, with 6 bases between the two ends. Germline CDR1 is LGHDT and CDR2 is YNNKEL (reference sequence). The CDR3 coding sequence is TGTGCCAGCAGCTACAGCAATGAAAAACTGTTTTTT. Translated, it gives CASSYSNEKLFF.

This rearrangement joins TRBV6-5 to TRBJ2-2; D unresolved. Trimming shortened V by 7 bases and J by 1 base, and 7 bases separated the two germline ends. The CDR3 contains 13 residues. CDR1 MNHEY and CDR2 SVGAGI come from the germline V gene. The CDR3 DNA follows: TGTGCCAGCACCAAGGGGAACACCGGGGAGCTGTTTTTT. Its protein is CASTKGNTGELFF.